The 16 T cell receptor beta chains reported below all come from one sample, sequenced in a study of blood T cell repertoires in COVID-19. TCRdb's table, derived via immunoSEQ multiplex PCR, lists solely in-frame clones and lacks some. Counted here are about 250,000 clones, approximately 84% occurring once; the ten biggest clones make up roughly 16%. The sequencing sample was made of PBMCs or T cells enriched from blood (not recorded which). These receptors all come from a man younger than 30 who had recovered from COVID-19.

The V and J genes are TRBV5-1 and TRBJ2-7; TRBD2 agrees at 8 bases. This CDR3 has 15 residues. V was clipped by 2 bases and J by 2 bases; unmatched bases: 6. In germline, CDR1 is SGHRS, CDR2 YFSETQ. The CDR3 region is CASSFAGGPTYEQYF. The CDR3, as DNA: TGCGCCAGCAGCTTCGCGGGGGGACCAACCTACGAGCAGTACTTC.

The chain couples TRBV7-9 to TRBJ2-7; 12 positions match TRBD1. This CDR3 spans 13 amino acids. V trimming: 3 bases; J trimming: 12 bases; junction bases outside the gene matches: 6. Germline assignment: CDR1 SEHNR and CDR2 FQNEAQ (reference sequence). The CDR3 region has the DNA TGTGCCAGCAGCTTCACCGGGACAGGGGGCTCGTACTTC. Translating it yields CASSFTGTGGSYF.

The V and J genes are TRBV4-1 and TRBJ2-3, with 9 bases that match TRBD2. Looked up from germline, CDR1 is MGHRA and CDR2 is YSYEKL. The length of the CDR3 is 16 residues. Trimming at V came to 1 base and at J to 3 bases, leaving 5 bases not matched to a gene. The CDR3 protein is CASSQAGSGRTDTQYF. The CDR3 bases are TGCGCCAGCAGCCAAGCGGGTAGCGGGAGAACAGATACGCAGTATTTT.

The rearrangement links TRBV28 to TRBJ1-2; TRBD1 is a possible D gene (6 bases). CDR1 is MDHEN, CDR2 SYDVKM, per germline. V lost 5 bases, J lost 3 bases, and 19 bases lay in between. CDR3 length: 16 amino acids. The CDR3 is CASSKLGTSLDYGYTF. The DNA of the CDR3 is TGTGCCAGCAGTAAACTAGGGACATCCCTGGACTATGGCTACACCTTC.

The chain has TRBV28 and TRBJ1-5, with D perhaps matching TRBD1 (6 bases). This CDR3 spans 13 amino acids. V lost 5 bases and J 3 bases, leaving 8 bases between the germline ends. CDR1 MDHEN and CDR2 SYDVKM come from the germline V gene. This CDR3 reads CASSGDNNQPQHF. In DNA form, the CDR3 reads TGTGCCAGCAGTGGGGACAACAATCAGCCCCAGCATTTT.

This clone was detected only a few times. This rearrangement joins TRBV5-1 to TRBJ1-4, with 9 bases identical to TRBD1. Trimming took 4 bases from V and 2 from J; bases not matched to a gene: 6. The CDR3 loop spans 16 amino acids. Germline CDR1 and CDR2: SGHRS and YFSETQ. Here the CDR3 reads CASSRQGDFTNEKLFF. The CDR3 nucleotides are TGCGCCAGCAGCCGACAGGGGGATTTCACTAATGAAAAACTGTTTTTT.

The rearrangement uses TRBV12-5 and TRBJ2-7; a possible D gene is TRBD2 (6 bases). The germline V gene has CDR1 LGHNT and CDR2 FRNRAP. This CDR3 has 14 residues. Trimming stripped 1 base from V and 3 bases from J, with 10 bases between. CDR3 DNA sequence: TGTGCTAGTGGTTTGGGACTAGTGAACTACGAGCAGTACTTC. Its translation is CASGLGLVNYEQYF.

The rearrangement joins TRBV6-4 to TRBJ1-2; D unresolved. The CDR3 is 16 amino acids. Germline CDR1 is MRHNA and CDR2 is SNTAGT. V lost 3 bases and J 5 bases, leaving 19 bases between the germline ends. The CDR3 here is CASSEGPAADVYGYTF. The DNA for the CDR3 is TGTGCCAGCAGTGAAGGTCCGGCGGCTGACGTTTATGGCTACACCTTC.

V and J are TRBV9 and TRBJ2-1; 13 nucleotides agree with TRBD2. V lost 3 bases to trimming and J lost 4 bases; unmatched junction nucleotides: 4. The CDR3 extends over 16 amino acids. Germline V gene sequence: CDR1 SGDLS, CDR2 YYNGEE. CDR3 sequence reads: CASSAGTSGAYNEQFF. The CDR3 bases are TGTGCCAGCAGCGCCGGGACTAGCGGGGCTTACAATGAGCAGTTCTTC.

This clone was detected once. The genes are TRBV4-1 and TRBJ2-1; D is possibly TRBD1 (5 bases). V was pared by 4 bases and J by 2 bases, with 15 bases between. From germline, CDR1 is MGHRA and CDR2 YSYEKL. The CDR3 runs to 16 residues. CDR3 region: CASSLQGRTPYNEQFF. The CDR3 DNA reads TGCGCCAGCAGCCTCCAGGGTCGGACCCCCTACAATGAGCAGTTCTTC.

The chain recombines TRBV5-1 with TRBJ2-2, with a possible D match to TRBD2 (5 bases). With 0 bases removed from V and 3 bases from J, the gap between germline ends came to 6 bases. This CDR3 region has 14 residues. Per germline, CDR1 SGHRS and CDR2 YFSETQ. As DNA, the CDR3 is TGCGCCAGCAGCTTGGACGGGGACACCGGGGAGCTGTTTTTT. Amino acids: CASSLDGDTGELFF.

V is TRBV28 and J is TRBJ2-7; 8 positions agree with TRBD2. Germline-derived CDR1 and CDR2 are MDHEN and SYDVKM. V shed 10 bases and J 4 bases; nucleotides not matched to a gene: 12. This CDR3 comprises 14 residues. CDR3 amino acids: CATLGSGSLYEQYF. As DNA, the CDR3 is TGTGCCACCCTCGGGAGCGGGAGTCTATACGAGCAGTACTTC.

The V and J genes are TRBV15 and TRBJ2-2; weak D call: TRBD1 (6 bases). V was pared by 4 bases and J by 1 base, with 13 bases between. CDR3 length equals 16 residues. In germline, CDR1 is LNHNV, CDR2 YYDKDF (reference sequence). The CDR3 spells CATSTTADRNTGELFF. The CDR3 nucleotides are TGTGCCACCAGCACTACCGCGGACAGGAACACCGGGGAGCTGTTTTTT.

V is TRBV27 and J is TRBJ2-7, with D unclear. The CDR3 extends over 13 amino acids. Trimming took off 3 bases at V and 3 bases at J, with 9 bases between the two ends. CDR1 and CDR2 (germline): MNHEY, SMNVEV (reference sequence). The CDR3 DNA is TGTGCCAGCAGTTTGGGCAGGATCTACGAGCAGTACTTC. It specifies CASSLGRIYEQYF.

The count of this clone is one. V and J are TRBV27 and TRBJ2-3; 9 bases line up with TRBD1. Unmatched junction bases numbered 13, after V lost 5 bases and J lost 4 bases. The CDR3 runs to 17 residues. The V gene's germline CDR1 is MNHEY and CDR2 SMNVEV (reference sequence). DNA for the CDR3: TGTGCCAGCAGTGAAAAACCGGGACAGGGTTCGCCAGATACGCAGTATTTT. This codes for CASSEKPGQGSPDTQYF.

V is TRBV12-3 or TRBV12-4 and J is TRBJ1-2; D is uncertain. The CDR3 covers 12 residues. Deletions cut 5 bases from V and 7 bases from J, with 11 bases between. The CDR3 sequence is CASSQTMGGYTF. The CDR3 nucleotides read TGTGCCAGCAGTCAGACTATGGGTGGCTACACCTTC.